This TCR beta chain comes out of a study of cytomegalovirus exposure and HLA in healthy donors. This PCR relied on a set of 60 Vbeta primers and 13 Jbeta primers. TCRdb's copy holds only in-frame clones and misses some; the assay was immunoSEQ multiplex PCR. The data hold around 220,000 clones, with roughly 70% observed a single time. The sequence came from a woman aged 30 to 39 in good health and CMV-seronegative. The material sequenced was PBMCs.

The CDR3 coding sequence is TGTGCCAGCAGTGCGGGTACCTTTTACGAGCAGTACTTC. Translated, it gives CASSAGTFYEQYF. V gene TRBV6-1 combines with J gene TRBJ2-7; unclear D gene. V was pared by 4 bases and J by 4 bases, with 11 bases between. The CDR3 totals 13 residues. The germline V gene encodes CDR1 MNHNS and CDR2 SASEGT.